The 27 T cell receptor beta chains presented below share a single source sample, sequenced in a study of beta chain features in type 1 diabetes. TCRB transcripts that were expressed got sequenced, as all of the isolated RNA had been reverse transcribed. Method: immunoSEQ multiplex PCR; TCRdb's copy keeps in-frame clones and lacks some. The sample has some 900,000 clones; roughly 15% are singletons. Input material: naive CD4+ T cells from blood. Receptor source: a woman between 18 and 30 years old in good health.

This rearrangement joins TRBV6-1 to TRBJ2-7; D call uncertain. Trimming left V 1 base short and J 3 bases short, with 13 bases between. Germline V gene sequence: CDR1 MNHNS, CDR2 SASEGT. The CDR3 has 15 residues. In DNA, the CDR3 is TGTGCCAGCAGTGAAGGCCCAGGACCCCACTACGAGCAGTACTTC. It translates to CASSEGPGPHYEQYF.

The chain uses TRBV2 and TRBJ2-5, with 13 bases matching TRBD2. Per germline, CDR1 SNHLY and CDR2 FYNNEI. The trim removed 6 bases at V and 0 bases at J, leaving 4 bases unmatched. There are 16 residues in the CDR3. In DNA, the CDR3 is TGTGCCAGCAGCGGAGGGACTAGCGGGAACCAAGAGACCCAGTACTTC. Encoded protein: CASSGGTSGNQETQYF.

The V gene is TRBV6-1, the J gene TRBJ2-1; 10 bases agree with TRBD2. The CDR3 length is 15 residues. The V segment lost 3 bases and the J segment 7 bases; nucleotides outside the gene matches: 6. Germline V gene sequence: CDR1 MNHNS, CDR2 SASEGT. The CDR3 protein is CASSDTSGILNEQFF. The CDR3 bases are TGTGCCAGCAGTGACACTAGCGGGATCTTGAATGAGCAGTTCTTC.

Worth noting for this clone: Other DNA variants within this sample encode the same CDR3. The J gene is TRBJ2-7, the V gene TRBV18; TRBD2 might be the D (6 bases). Trimming pared 3 bases from V and 2 bases from J, leaving 8 bases between. CDR1 and CDR2 (germline): KGHSH, LQKENI. CDR3 length: 13 amino acids. As DNA, the CDR3 is TGTGCCAGCTCACCGGGGGGTACCTACGAGCAGTACTTC. Translated: CASSPGGTYEQYF.

CDR3 DNA sequence: TGTGCCAGCTCACCACGGGCAGCACAGCCACGGAACACCGGGGAGCTGTTTTTT. Translation gives CASSPRAAQPRNTGELFF. This chain joins TRBV18 and TRBJ2-2; D uncertain. The germline V gene has CDR1 KGHSH and CDR2 LQKENI. The CDR3 totals 18 residues. The V end was cut by 1 base, the J end by 1 base, with 16 bases between.

The rearrangement joins TRBV29-1 to TRBJ2-7; D gene uncertain. V dropped 7 bases and J dropped 6 bases, with 19 bases sitting between them. This CDR3 region has 13 residues. Looked up from germline, CDR1 is SQVTM and CDR2 is ANQGSEA. The CDR3 spells CSAASRQLGEQYF. Written as DNA, the CDR3 is TGCAGCGCCGCCTCGAGGCAGTTGGGCGAGCAGTACTTC.

The chain has TRBV20-1 and TRBJ2-5; D remains unclear. V lost 3 bases and J 4 bases, leaving 6 bases between the germline ends. Germline values: CDR1 DFQATT, CDR2 SNEGSKA (reference sequence). The CDR3 spans 11 residues. DNA of the CDR3: TGCAGTGCTAGTGTGGTAGAGACCCAGTACTTC. Amino acids: CSASVVETQYF.

This clone was observed a few times. V is TRBV9 and J is TRBJ2-1, with 8 bases matching TRBD2. Germline lookup yields CDR1 SGDLS and CDR2 YYNGEE. The CDR3 has 14 residues. The V and J ends lost 0 bases and 9 bases, in that order; junction bases with no gene match: 5. CDR3 bases: TGTGCCAGCAGCGTAGCGGGAGGGGCGGCTGAGCAGTTCTTC. Its translation: CASSVAGGAAEQFF.

This clone was observed a handful of times. The chain couples TRBV5-6 to TRBJ2-3; 12 bases are a match to TRBD2. Germline trimming cut 0 bases from V and 6 bases from J; bases unmatched to any gene: 8. CDR1 is SGHDT and CDR2 is YYEEEE in the germline V gene. The CDR3 totals 17 residues. CDR3 in DNA: TGTGCCAGCAGCTTGGTTAGGACTAGCGGGACATCGGATACGCAGTATTTT. Residues: CASSLVRTSGTSDTQYF. Filled out from reference TRBV5-6 and TRBJ2-3, the complete variable domain reads DAGVTQSPTHLIKTRGQQVTLRCSPKSGHDTVSWYQQALGQGPQFIFQYYEEEERQRGNFPDRFSGHQFPNYSSELNVNALLLGDSALYLCASSLVRTSGTSDTQYFGPGTRLTVL.

The rearrangement uses TRBV5-1 and TRBJ1-3, with no clear D. This CDR3 region has 15 residues. Trimming cost V 3 bases and J 0 bases, with 10 bases left between them. Looked up from germline, CDR1 is SGHRS and CDR2 is YFSETQ. CDR3 sequence reads: CASSSDTNSGNTIYF. The CDR3 DNA reads TGCGCCAGCAGCTCTGACACCAACTCTGGAAACACCATATATTTT.

This clone appeared a few times. The chain has TRBV10-3 and TRBJ2-5; D remains ambiguous. The germline V gene has CDR1 ENHRY and CDR2 SYGVKD. The V gene lost 6 bases and the J gene lost 5 bases, with 16 bases spanning the gap. CDR3 length: 14 residues. The CDR3 reads CAISPSPGGETQYF. In nucleotides, the CDR3 is TGTGCCATCAGCCCAAGCCCGGGCGGTGAGACCCAGTACTTC.

This clone was seen a few times. The V and J genes are TRBV5-1 and TRBJ2-5, with a weak D call TRBD2 (6 bases). Trimming took 4 bases from V and 5 from J, leaving 18 bases between them. Germline V lookup: CDR1 SGHRS, CDR2 YFSETQ. This CDR3 has 15 residues. The CDR3 DNA sequence: TGCGCCAGCAGCCCAATACCTGGAGGAGGGGAGACCCAGTACTTC. Protein product: CASSPIPGGGETQYF.

The chain combines TRBV10-3 with TRBJ2-2, with D uncertain. The CDR3 is 15 residues long. Germline V gives CDR1 ENHRY, CDR2 SYGVKD. Trimming shortened V by 2 bases and J by 0 bases, and 7 bases separated the two germline ends. The CDR3 DNA sequence: TGTGCCATCAGTGAGGCCGGAGCGAACACCGGGGAGCTGTTTTTT. This gives the protein CAISEAGANTGELFF.

This clone was counted a single time. The chain couples TRBV6-6 to TRBJ1-2; D perhaps matches TRBD1 (5 bases). CDR1 MNHNY and CDR2 SVGAGI come from the germline V gene (reference sequence). The CDR3 consists of 14 residues. V shed 2 bases and J shed 4 bases, with 11 bases lying between them. This CDR3 is CASSYQGSRYGYTF. The CDR3 nucleotides read TGTGCCAGCAGTTACCAGGGTTCTCGCTATGGCTACACCTTC.

V is TRBV7-2 and J is TRBJ2-5, with D possibly matching TRBD1 (6 bases). The better agreement between TRBJ2-7 and the DNA end casts doubt on the J call. Germline V lookup: CDR1 SGHTA, CDR2 FQGNSA. The CDR3 totals 13 residues. DNA for the CDR3: TGTGCCAGCAGCTGGACAGCTTCCTACGAGCAGTACTTC. As protein: CASSWTASYEQYF.

V and J are TRBV7-6 and TRBJ1-1; D may be TRBD1 (6 bases). The CDR3 is 14 amino acids. Germline V gives CDR1 SGHVS, CDR2 FNYEAQ. V lost 3 bases, J lost 4 bases, and 12 bases lay in between. The CDR3 nucleotides read TGTGCCAGCAGCTTTCAGACAGGATTCACTGAAGCTTTCTTT. Its translation: CASSFQTGFTEAFF. The full variable domain, in which reference TRBV7-6 and TRBJ1-1 provide the parts outside the CDR3, is GAGVSQSPRYKVTKRGQDVALRCDPISGHVSLYWYRQALGQGPEFLTYFNYEAQQDKSGLPNDRFSAERPEGSISTLTIQRTEQRDSAMYRCASSFQTGFTEAFFGQGTRLTVV.

This clone was seen more than once but under ten times. In DNA, the CDR3 is TGTGCCAGCAGCTTAGGGGGAGCGTACACTGAAGCTTTCTTT. Translating it yields CASSLGGAYTEAFF. The chain recombines TRBV7-6 with TRBJ1-1; no clear D gene. Germline V lookup: CDR1 SGHVS, CDR2 FNYEAQ. The length of the CDR3 is 14 residues. The ends were cut back, 1 base at V and 3 bases at J, with 9 bases in the middle.

This chain links TRBV6-6 with TRBJ2-3, with 8 positions matching TRBD1. The CDR3 sequence is 15 residues long. J lost 4 bases, V lost 8 bases, and 11 bases had no gene match. The germline CDR1 and CDR2 sequences are MNHNY and SVGAGI (reference sequence). The CDR3 region has the DNA TGTGCCAGCGGACAGGGCGAAGCGGGCGCAGATACGCAGTATTTT. This gives the protein CASGQGEAGADTQYF.

This rearrangement joins TRBV6-1 to TRBJ2-3, with TRBD2 matching over 9 bases. The CDR3 loop spans 15 amino acids. Per the germline V gene, CDR1 is MNHNS and CDR2 is SASEGT. Trimming at V came to 5 bases and at J to 2 bases, leaving 5 bases not matched to a gene. The DNA of the CDR3 is TGTGCCAGCAGTCAACTAGCGGGTGTCACAGATACGCAGTATTTT. Amino acids: CASSQLAGVTDTQYF.

This clone has a handful of counts. J is TRBJ1-5 and V is TRBV27; 7 nucleotides agree with TRBD1. The ends lost 5 bases at V and 11 bases at J; junction bases unmatched: 12. CDR1 and CDR2 from the germline V gene are MNHEY and SMNVEV (reference sequence). The CDR3 is 14 residues long. The CDR3 nucleotides read TGTGCCAGCAGTCCCTGGGACAGCCCCTCGACCCAGCATTTT. This encodes CASSPWDSPSTQHF.

This clone was counted a few times. In the same sample, other DNA sequences code for this CDR3. This sequence joins TRBV5-4 and TRBJ2-1; D is ambiguous. This CDR3 comprises 13 residues. Germline CDR1 is SGHNT and CDR2 is YYREEE (reference sequence). Trimming stripped 0 bases from V and 3 bases from J, with 4 bases between. Written as DNA, the CDR3 is TGTGCCAGCAGCTTGGAAGACTACAATGAGCAGTTCTTC. Amino acids: CASSLEDYNEQFF.

The gene calls are TRBV7-2 and TRBJ1-4, with unresolved D. The V end was cut by 6 bases, the J end by 0 bases, with 8 bases between. Germline CDR1 SGHTA, CDR2 FQGNSA. This CDR3 is 14 amino acids long. The CDR3 region is CASRHSPTNEKLFF. The CDR3 DNA follows: TGTGCCAGCAGACATTCACCAACTAATGAAAAACTGTTTTTT.

This clone showed up just a few times. This chain links TRBV5-4 with TRBJ2-7; 8 positions match TRBD2. Trimming took 3 bases from V and 5 from J; bases not matched to a gene: 10. The CDR3 sequence is 15 residues long. Germline V gene sequence: CDR1 SGHNT, CDR2 YYREEE (reference sequence). In DNA form, the CDR3 reads TGTGCCAGCAGCTCCCCGGCAGCGGGAGTGAACGAGCAGTACTTC. It translates to CASSSPAAGVNEQYF.

This clone was detected only a few times. The V gene is TRBV28, the J gene TRBJ1-2; D is uncertain. Germline values: CDR1 MDHEN, CDR2 SYDVKM. The ends were cut back, 3 bases at V and 8 bases at J, with 10 bases in the middle. The CDR3 extends over 12 amino acids. The CDR3 here is CASSLGMGGYTF. CDR3 nucleotide sequence: TGTGCCAGCAGTTTGGGGATGGGCGGCTACACCTTC.

This clone was detected a few times. The chain's CDR3 is CASSLQGAGEETQYF. CDR3 nucleotide sequence: TGCGCCAGCAGCTTACAGGGGGCGGGAGAGGAGACCCAGTACTTC. The V and J genes are TRBV5-1 and TRBJ2-5, with 9 nucleotides matching TRBD1. V lost 2 bases and J lost 5; bases outside the gene matches: 7. Germline CDR1 and CDR2: SGHRS and YFSETQ. CDR3 length: 15 residues.

The V call is TRBV7-2, the J call TRBJ1-1; tentative D call: TRBD1 (5 bases). The length of the CDR3 is 13 residues. Germline V lookup: CDR1 SGHTA, CDR2 FQGNSA. Trimming took off 6 bases at V and 11 bases at J, with 19 bases between the two ends. The CDR3: CASSTGAGLLAFF. As DNA, the CDR3 is TGTGCCAGCAGTACCGGGGCAGGGTTGTTGGCTTTCTTT.

The J gene is TRBJ1-2, the V gene TRBV2; maybe TRBD1 (6 bases). Trimming stripped 6 bases from V and 4 bases from J, with 18 bases between. Germline V gene sequence: CDR1 SNHLY, CDR2 FYNNEI. This CDR3 has 15 residues. This chain's CDR3 is CASSAEAGVFYGYTF. CDR3 bases: TGTGCCAGCAGCGCTGAGGCAGGGGTATTCTATGGCTACACCTTC.